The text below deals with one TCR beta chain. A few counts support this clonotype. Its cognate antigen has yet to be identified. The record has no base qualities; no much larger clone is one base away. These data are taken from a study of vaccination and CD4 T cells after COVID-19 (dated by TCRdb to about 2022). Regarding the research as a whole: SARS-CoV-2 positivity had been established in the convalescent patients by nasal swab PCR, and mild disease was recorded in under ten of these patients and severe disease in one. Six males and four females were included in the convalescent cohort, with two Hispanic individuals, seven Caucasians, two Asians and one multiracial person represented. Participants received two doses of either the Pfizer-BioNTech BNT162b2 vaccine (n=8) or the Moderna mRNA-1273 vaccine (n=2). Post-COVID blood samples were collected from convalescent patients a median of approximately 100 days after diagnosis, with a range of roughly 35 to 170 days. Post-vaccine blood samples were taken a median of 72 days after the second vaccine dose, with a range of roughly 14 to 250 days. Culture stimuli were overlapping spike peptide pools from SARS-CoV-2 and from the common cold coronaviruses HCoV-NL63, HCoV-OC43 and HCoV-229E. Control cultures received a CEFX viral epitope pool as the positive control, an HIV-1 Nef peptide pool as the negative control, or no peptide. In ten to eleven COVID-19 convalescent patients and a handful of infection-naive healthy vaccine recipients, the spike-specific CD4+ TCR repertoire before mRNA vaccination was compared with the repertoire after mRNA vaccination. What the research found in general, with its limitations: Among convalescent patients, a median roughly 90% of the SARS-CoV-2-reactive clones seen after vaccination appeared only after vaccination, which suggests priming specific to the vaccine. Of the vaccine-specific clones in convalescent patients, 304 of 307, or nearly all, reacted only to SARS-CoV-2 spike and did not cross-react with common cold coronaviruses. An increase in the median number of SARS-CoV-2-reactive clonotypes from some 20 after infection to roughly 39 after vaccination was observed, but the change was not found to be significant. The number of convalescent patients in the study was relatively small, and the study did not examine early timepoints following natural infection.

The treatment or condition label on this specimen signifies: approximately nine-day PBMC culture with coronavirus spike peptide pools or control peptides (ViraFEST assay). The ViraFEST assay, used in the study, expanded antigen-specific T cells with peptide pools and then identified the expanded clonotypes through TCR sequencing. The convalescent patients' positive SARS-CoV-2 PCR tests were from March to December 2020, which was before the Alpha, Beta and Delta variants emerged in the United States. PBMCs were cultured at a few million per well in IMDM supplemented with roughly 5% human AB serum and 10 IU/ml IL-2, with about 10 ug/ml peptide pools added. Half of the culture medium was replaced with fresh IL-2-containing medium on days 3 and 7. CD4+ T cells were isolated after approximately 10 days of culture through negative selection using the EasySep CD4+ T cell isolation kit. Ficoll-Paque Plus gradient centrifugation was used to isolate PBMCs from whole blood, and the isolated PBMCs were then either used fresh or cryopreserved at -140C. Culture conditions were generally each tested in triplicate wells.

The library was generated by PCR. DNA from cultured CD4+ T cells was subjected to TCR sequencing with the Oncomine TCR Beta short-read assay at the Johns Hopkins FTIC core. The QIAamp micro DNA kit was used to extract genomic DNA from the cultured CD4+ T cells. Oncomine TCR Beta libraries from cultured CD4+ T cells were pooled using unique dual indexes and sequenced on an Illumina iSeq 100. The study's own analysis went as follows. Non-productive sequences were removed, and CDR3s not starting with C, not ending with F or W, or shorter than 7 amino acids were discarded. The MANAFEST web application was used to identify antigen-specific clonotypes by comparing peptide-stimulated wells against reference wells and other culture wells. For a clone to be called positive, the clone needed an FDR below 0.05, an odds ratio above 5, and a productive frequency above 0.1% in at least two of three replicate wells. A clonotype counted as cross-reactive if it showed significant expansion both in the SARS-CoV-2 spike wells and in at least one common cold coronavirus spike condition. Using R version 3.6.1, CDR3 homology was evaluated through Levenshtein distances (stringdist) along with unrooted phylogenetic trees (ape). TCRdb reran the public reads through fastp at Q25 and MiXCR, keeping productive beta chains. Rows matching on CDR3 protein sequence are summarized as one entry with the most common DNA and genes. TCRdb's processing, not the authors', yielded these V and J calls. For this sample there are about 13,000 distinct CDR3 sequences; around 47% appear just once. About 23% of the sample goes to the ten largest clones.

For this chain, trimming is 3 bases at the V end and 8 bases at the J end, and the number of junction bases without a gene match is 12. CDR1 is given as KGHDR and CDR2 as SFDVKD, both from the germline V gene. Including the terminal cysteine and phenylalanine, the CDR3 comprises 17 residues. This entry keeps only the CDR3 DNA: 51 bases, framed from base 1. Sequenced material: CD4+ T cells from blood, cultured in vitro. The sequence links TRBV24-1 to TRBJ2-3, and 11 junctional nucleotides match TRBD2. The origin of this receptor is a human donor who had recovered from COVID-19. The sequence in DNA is TGTGCCACCAGTGATCCAGGGACTAGCGGAGCGCAGGTTACGCAGTATTTT. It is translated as CATSDPGTSGAQVTQYF.